This paragraph covers one T cell receptor (beta chain) sequence. Produced via immunoSEQ multiplex PCR; TCRdb's table is partial and in-frame only. This sample has approximately 220,000 clones, with approximately 87% found just once. The data belong to a study of blood T cell repertoires in COVID-19. Germline trimming cut 5 bases from V and 7 bases from J; bases unmatched to any gene: 7. Germline CDR1 and CDR2: LGHDT and YNNKEL (reference sequence). This CDR3 is built from 14 residues. The source material was peripheral blood. The TCR was taken from a man aged 60 to 69 who had recovered from COVID-19. The V gene is TRBV3-1 (or the pseudogene TRBV3-2), the J gene TRBJ1-5; 8 nucleotides line up with TRBD1. This CDR3 reads CASSIQGGGQPQHF. Here the CDR3 DNA reads TGTGCCAGCAGCATACAGGGGGGAGGACAGCCCCAGCATTTT.